One and the same sample provided the 31 T cell receptor beta chains below, sequenced in a study of T cells in Graves' hyperthyroidism and ophthalmopathy. Amplification of TCR beta CDR3 regions used RNA as the template. Using the HTBI primer set, a first-round RT-PCR was run on the TCR CDR3. Each CDR3 protein is one row after TCRdb ran MiXCR on the multiplex PCR reads. This table has about 500,000 distinct CDR3 sequences, 16% appearing once. Material: blood. The receptor source for this set is a woman between 18 and 30 years old with Graves' hyperthyroidism.

Turning to this clonotype: A much larger clone differs by one base, so this may be a read error. This chain links TRBV6-2 or TRBV6-3 with TRBJ2-7, with 7 bases matching TRBD2. Germline V lookup: CDR1 MNHEY, CDR2 SVGEGT. CDR3 length equals 16 residues. CDR3: CASSYSIAGDSYERYF. The CDR3 coding sequence is TGTGCCAGCAGTTACTCGATTGCGGGGGACTCCTACGAGCGGTACTTC.

There are many counts of this clonotype. The chain links TRBV6-1 to TRBJ2-1; D possibly corresponds to TRBD1 (6 bases). The CDR3 is 15 amino acids. Trimming took off 4 bases at V and 4 bases at J, with 14 bases between the two ends. From germline, CDR1 is MNHNS and CDR2 SASEGT. In nucleotides, the CDR3 is TGTGCCAGCAGTGCCCTGACAGGTTCTTACAATGAGCAGTTCTTC. Amino acids: CASSALTGSYNEQFF.

This clonotype was picked up a small number of times. The CDR3 coding sequence is TGTGCCAGCAGTATCAAGCAGGGAACAGATACGCAGTATTTT. Protein: CASSIKQGTDTQYF. The rearrangement uses TRBV6-1 and TRBJ2-3; possible D gene TRBD1, 5 bases. CDR1 and CDR2 (germline): MNHNS, SASEGT. This CDR3 has 14 residues. Trimming stripped 5 bases from V and 3 bases from J, with 12 bases between.

The rearrangement links TRBV7-9 to TRBJ1-6, with D unclear. Trimming shortened V by 3 bases and J by 5 bases, and 8 bases separated the two germline ends. The length of the CDR3 is 14 residues. Germline V gene data show CDR1 as SEHNR and CDR2 as FQNEAQ (reference sequence). Written as DNA, the CDR3 is TGTGCCAGCAGCTTCGGGTCCAATAATTCACCCCTCCACTTT. Amino acids: CASSFGSNNSPLHF.

This clonotype was recorded many times. The chain recombines TRBV5-1 with TRBJ2-3; D not certain. The CDR3 length is 16 residues. Germline assignment: CDR1 SGHRS and CDR2 YFSETQ. Trimming cost V 0 bases and J 0 bases, with 11 bases left between them. CDR3 nucleotides: TGCGCCAGCAGCTTGGCTACAGCCTCTAGCACAGATACGCAGTATTTT. It specifies CASSLATASSTDTQYF.

This chain connects TRBV7-2 to TRBJ1-4, with 10 bases lining up with TRBD1. The CDR3 spans 17 residues. CDR1 is SGHTA and CDR2 is FQGNSA in the germline V gene. V shed 5 bases and J 2 bases; nucleotides not matched to a gene: 8. The CDR3: CASSGEGQGWTNEKLFF. The CDR3, as DNA: TGTGCCAGCAGCGGAGAGGGACAGGGGTGGACTAATGAAAAACTGTTTTTT.

The V call is TRBV11-3, the J call TRBJ2-3; D perhaps matches TRBD2 (5 bases). Trimming took 6 bases from V and 1 from J, leaving 14 bases between them. The CDR3 runs 15 residues. Germline CDR1 is SGHNT and CDR2 is YENEEA. The CDR3 region is CASSVANLRTDTQYF. CDR3 in DNA: TGTGCCAGCAGTGTAGCGAACCTCCGCACAGATACGCAGTATTTT.

In its sample, this clonotype was seen many times. This chain uses TRBV12-3 or TRBV12-4 with TRBJ1-1, with 7 bases aligning to TRBD1. J lost 1 base, V lost 8 bases, and 7 bases had no gene match. There are 14 residues in the CDR3. CDR3 in DNA: TGTGCCAGCCAAGGAGACAGGGCGAACACTGAAGCTTTCTTT. Encoded protein: CASQGDRANTEAFF.

The sample holds many counts of this clonotype. The V and J genes are TRBV7-2 and TRBJ2-5, with TRBD1 identical over 7 bases. In germline, CDR1 is SGHTA, CDR2 FQGNSA. V dropped 3 bases and J dropped 4; count of bases not matched to a gene: 8. The CDR3 runs 15 residues. The CDR3, as DNA: TGTGCCAGCAGCTTGAAGAGGGGGCTCGGAGAGACCCAGTACTTC. This gives the protein CASSLKRGLGETQYF.

This clonotype was observed a handful of times. One end of the junction is discordant with germline, which a read error may explain. The V call is TRBV29-1, the J call TRBJ2-1, with 8 bases that match TRBD2. The CDR3 is 13 residues long. Germline V gives CDR1 SQVTM, CDR2 ANQGSEA. CDR3 nucleotide sequence: TGCAGCGCTGAAGCGACTAGCGAAGATGAGCAGTTCTTC. Translated, it gives CSAEATSEDEQFF.

This clonotype was seen repeatedly, ten times or more. The gene calls are TRBV5-1 and TRBJ2-1; 12 bases line up with TRBD2. Germline V lookup: CDR1 SGHRS, CDR2 YFSETQ. J was trimmed by 8 bases and V by 4 bases; bases with no gene match: 7. The CDR3 is 15 residues long. The CDR3 region is CASSRTSGIVYEQFF. In nucleotides, the CDR3 is TGCGCCAGCAGCCGGACTAGCGGGATTGTCTATGAGCAGTTCTTC.

V and J are TRBV28 and TRBJ2-5; D is possibly TRBD1 (6 bases). Trimming stripped 5 bases from V and 4 bases from J, with 17 bases between. The CDR3 totals 15 residues. The germline gives CDR1 MDHEN, CDR2 SYDVKM. The DNA for the CDR3 is TGTGCCAGCAGTACCCCAGGGGATGAGGGAGAGACCCAGTACTTC. Translated, it gives CASSTPGDEGETQYF.

The chain has TRBV11-2 and TRBJ2-1; D gene ambiguous. Trimming shortened V by 1 base and J by 2 bases, and 9 bases separated the two germline ends. From germline, CDR1 is SGHAT and CDR2 FQNNGV. The CDR3 spans 15 residues. The CDR3 sequence: CASSLGATPYNEQFF. The CDR3 DNA is TGTGCCAGCAGCTTAGGGGCCACCCCCTACAATGAGCAGTTCTTC. Based on the CDR3 plus reference TRBV11-2 and TRBJ2-1, the full variable domain is EAGVAQSPRYKIIEKRQSVAFWCNPISGHATLYWYQQILGQGPKLLIQFQNNGVVDDSQLPKDRFSAERLKGVDSTLKIQPAKLEDSAVYLCASSLGATPYNEQFFGPGTRLTVL.

V and J are TRBV12-3 or TRBV12-4 and TRBJ2-7; 7 bases are shared with TRBD2. CDR3 length: 14 residues. J gave up 2 bases and V 7 bases, and 8 bases lay outside the gene matches. The DNA of the CDR3 is TGTGCCAGCACCCCCGGCGGGGGTACCTACGAGCAGTACTTC. Its protein product is CASTPGGGTYEQYF.

This clonotype was counted between two and nine times. The chain uses TRBV9 and TRBJ2-2, with D possibly TRBD2 on 6 matching bases. The CDR3 loop spans 17 amino acids. Trimming took off 3 bases at V and 4 bases at J, with 19 bases between the two ends. Germline CDR1 is SGDLS and CDR2 is YYNGEE. CDR3 DNA: TGTGCCAGCAGCGCGCGGAGAAGACTAGTATCCACCGGGGAGCTGTTTTTT. It specifies CASSARRRLVSTGELFF.

Many counts were recorded for this clonotype. The chain is built from TRBV28 and TRBJ2-5; D is undetermined. Germline lookup yields CDR1 MDHEN and CDR2 SYDVKM. The CDR3 is made up of 15 amino acids. The V gene lost 10 bases and the J gene lost 4 bases, with 22 bases spanning the gap. CDR3 nucleotide sequence: TGTGCCACCACTGATGCGTCGGAAGGTATAGAGACCCAGTACTTC. It codes for CATTDASEGIETQYF.

This clonotype has ten or more counts. V and J are TRBV5-1 and TRBJ1-4; TRBD1 is a possible D gene (6 bases). V was shortened by 4 bases and J by 5 bases, with 9 bases between the two germline ends. This CDR3 is 13 amino acids long. The germline V gene encodes CDR1 SGHRS and CDR2 YFSETQ. The CDR3 is CASSPGTNEKLFF. The CDR3 DNA reads as TGCGCCAGCAGCCCGGGGACAAATGAAAAACTGTTTTTT.

The chain employs TRBV4-2 and TRBJ1-6; D gene ambiguous. Deletions cut 4 bases from V and 7 bases from J, with 11 bases between. The CDR3 is made up of 14 amino acids. CDR1 and CDR2 from the germline V gene are LGHNA and YNFKEQ. The CDR3 reads CASSPLTENSPLHF. Written as DNA, the CDR3 is TGTGCCAGCAGCCCACTTACAGAGAATTCACCCCTCCACTTT.

This chain links TRBV5-4 with TRBJ2-4; 12 bases fit TRBD2. The V segment lost 0 bases and the J segment 2 bases; nucleotides outside the gene matches: 6. This CDR3 has 18 residues. Germline V gene data show CDR1 as SGHNT and CDR2 as YYREEE (reference sequence). The CDR3 DNA follows: TGTGCCAGCAGCTTGGGACTAGCGGGGGCGGGGACCAAAAACATTCAGTACTTC. It specifies CASSLGLAGAGTKNIQYF.

The chain employs TRBV6-5 and TRBJ2-2; D not resolved. The CDR3 is 15 residues long. Trimming took 3 bases from V and 0 from J, leaving 8 bases between them. The germline gives CDR1 MNHEY, CDR2 SVGAGI. The CDR3 reads CASSYGNANTGELFF. The CDR3 nucleotides read TGTGCCAGCAGTTATGGCAACGCGAACACCGGGGAGCTGTTTTTT.

There are a few counts of this clonotype. The V gene is TRBV19, the J gene TRBJ2-1; maybe TRBD1 (5 bases). The ends were cut back, 0 bases at V and 9 bases at J, with 9 bases in the middle. From germline, CDR1 is LNHDA and CDR2 SQIVND (reference sequence). The CDR3 has 13 amino acids. CDR3 bases: TGTGCCAGTAGTATAGATAAAGGGGTTGAGCAGTTCTTC. Translated, it gives CASSIDKGVEQFF.

This clonotype showed up many times. The V call is TRBV20-1, the J call TRBJ2-3, with D possibly TRBD1 on 6 matching bases. From germline, CDR1 is DFQATT and CDR2 SNEGSKA (reference sequence). This CDR3 has 16 amino acids. V gave up 4 bases and J gave up 5 bases, with 22 bases separating them. The CDR3 spells CSAKGVPTGIRDTQYF. CDR3 DNA sequence: TGCAGTGCTAAGGGGGTACCGACAGGTATCAGAGATACGCAGTATTTT.

This rearrangement joins TRBV20-1 to TRBJ1-4; D may be TRBD1 (5 bases). The CDR3 extends over 17 amino acids. The germline V and J ends were trimmed by 0 bases and 5 bases, with 19 bases remaining between them. The V gene's germline CDR1 is DFQATT and CDR2 SNEGSKA (reference sequence). CDR3 DNA sequence: TGCAGTGCTAGAGAACGAGTATGGGACGGTGGAAATGAAAAACTGTTTTTT. This codes for CSARERVWDGGNEKLFF.

This chain links TRBV7-9 with TRBJ1-6; D is perhaps TRBD1 (5 bases). Germline V gene data show CDR1 as SEHNR and CDR2 as FQNEAQ (reference sequence). The CDR3 has 16 amino acids. V lost 5 bases, J lost 7 bases, and 18 bases lay in between. CDR3: CASSPHTGRINSPLHF. The CDR3 DNA is TGTGCCAGCAGCCCCCACACGGGACGGATAAATTCACCCCTCCACTTT.

This sequence joins TRBV29-1 and TRBJ2-2, with D perhaps matching TRBD2 (5 bases). Germline loops: CDR1 SQVTM, CDR2 ANQGSEA. Trimming left V 5 bases short and J 5 bases short, with 15 bases between. The CDR3 covers 14 residues. This CDR3 is CSVRSGVTTGELFF. CDR3 nucleotides: TGCAGCGTTAGGAGCGGAGTCACAACCGGGGAGCTGTTTTTT.

This clonotype was detected only a few times. This chain uses TRBV29-1 with TRBJ2-7; D not certain. CDR3 length: 14 residues. The V and J ends lost 1 base and 2 bases respectively, with 12 bases between them. Germline-derived CDR1 and CDR2 are SQVTM and ANQGSEA. This CDR3 is CSVEVGPRPYEQYF. CDR3 coding DNA: TGCAGCGTTGAAGTAGGACCGAGACCCTACGAGCAGTACTTC.

The chain couples TRBV11-2 to TRBJ2-4; 10 positions match TRBD1. V lost 6 bases and J lost 9; bases outside the gene matches: 14. Germline lookup yields CDR1 SGHAT and CDR2 FQNNGV. The CDR3 extends over 16 amino acids. The CDR3 DNA reads TGTGCCAGCAGTCCAATTACCGGGACAGGGGCGTTCATTCAGTACTTC. It yields the protein CASSPITGTGAFIQYF.

The CDR3 region is CASLRDGYQPQHF. Written as DNA, the CDR3 is TGTGCCAGTCTTAGGGACGGGTATCAGCCCCAGCATTTT. The V and J genes are TRBV6-1 and TRBJ1-5, with D possibly TRBD1 on 5 matching bases. The CDR3 runs to 13 residues. CDR1 and CDR2 from the germline V gene are MNHNS and SASEGT. V lost 9 bases and J 5 bases, leaving 14 bases between the germline ends.

In its sample, this clonotype was seen many times. This chain joins TRBV2 and TRBJ2-2; D gene ambiguous. Germline V gives CDR1 SNHLY, CDR2 FYNNEI. The CDR3 is 10 amino acids. The ends were cut back, 1 base at V and 9 bases at J, with 0 bases in the middle. The CDR3 spells CASSEGELFF. The CDR3 DNA sequence: TGTGCCAGCAGTGAAGGGGAGCTGTTTTTT.

The chain links TRBV6-4 to TRBJ2-1, with TRBD2 matching 7 bases. Germline-derived CDR1 and CDR2 are MRHNA and SNTAGT. The CDR3 runs to 15 residues. V dropped 3 bases and J dropped 4; count of bases not matched to a gene: 6. Here the CDR3 reads CASSEGLAEYNEQFF. The CDR3 DNA reads TGTGCCAGCAGTGAAGGGCTAGCGGAGTACAATGAGCAGTTCTTC.

A few counts support this clonotype. The gene calls are TRBV20-1 and TRBJ2-7; D gene unclear. The length of the CDR3 is 12 residues. V gave up 6 bases and J gave up 4 bases, with 13 bases separating them. Germline V lookup: CDR1 DFQATT, CDR2 SNEGSKA (reference sequence). The CDR3 loop is CSAGLGPYEQYF. In DNA form, the CDR3 reads TGCAGTGCCGGGCTTGGCCCTTACGAGCAGTACTTC.